This T cell receptor beta chain derives from a study of T-cell memory formation after mild COVID-19. Study-wide context: The TCR clusters were mostly specific to one donor. Study outcomes and limitations: Pre-infection memory carried some responding clones, suggesting that cross-reactive memory joined.

TCRdb reanalysed the 5' RACE reads using MiXCR and keeps one entry per CDR3 protein. This sample has just over 350,000 distinct CDR3 sequences; around 14% occur once, and the top ten carry 20% to 25%. Germline CDR1 SGHTA, CDR2 FQGNSA. The CDR3 extends over 14 amino acids. The V gene lost 5 bases and the J gene lost 7 bases, with 14 bases spanning the gap. A word on this clonotype: The antigen is unknown.

This TCR derives from a man aged 18 to 35 who had mild COVID-19 (a few samples of this study predate the infection). Cell type and time point are not known. The rearrangement joins TRBV7-2 to TRBJ2-2; D may be TRBD2 (5 bases). Material for sequencing was PBMCs or a T cell subset sorted from them (not recorded which). CDR3 protein: CASSPGLVRGELFF. DNA of the CDR3: TGTGCCAGCAGCCCCGGACTGGTACGCGGGGAGCTGTTTTTT.